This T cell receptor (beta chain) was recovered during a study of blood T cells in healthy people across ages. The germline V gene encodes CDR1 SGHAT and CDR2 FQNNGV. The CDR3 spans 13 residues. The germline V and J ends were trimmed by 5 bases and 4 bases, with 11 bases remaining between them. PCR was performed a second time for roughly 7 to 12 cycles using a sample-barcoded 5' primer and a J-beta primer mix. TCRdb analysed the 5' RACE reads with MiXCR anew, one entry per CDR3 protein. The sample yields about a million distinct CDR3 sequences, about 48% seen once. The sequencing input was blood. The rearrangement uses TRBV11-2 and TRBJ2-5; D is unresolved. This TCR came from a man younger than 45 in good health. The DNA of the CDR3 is TGTGCCAGCAGCGACCTAGTTCCAGAGACCCAGTACTTC. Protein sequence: CASSDLVPETQYF. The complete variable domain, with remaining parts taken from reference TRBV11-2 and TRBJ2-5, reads EAGVAQSPRYKIIEKRQSVAFWCNPISGHATLYWYQQILGQGPKLLIQFQNNGVVDDSQLPKDRFSAERLKGVDSTLKIQPAKLEDSAVYLCASSDLVPETQYFGPGTRLLVL.